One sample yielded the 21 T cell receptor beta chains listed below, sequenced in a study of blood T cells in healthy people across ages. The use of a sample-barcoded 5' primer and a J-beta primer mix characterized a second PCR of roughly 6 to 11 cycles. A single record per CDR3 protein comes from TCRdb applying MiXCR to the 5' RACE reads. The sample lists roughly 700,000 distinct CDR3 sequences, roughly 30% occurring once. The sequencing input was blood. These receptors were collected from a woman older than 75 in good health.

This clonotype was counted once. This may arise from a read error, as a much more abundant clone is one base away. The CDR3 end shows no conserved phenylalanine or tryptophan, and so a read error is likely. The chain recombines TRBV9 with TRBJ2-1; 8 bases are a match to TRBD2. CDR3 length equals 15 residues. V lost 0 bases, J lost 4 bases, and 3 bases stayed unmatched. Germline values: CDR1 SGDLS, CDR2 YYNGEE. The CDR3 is CASSVVSSGYNEQFV. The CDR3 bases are TGTGCCAGCAGCGTAGTTTCTAGCGGGTACAATGAGCAGTTCGTC.

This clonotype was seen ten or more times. The CDR3 spells CSARSGLAGQQETQYF. For the CDR3, the DNA is TGCAGTGCTAGATCGGGACTAGCGGGACAGCAAGAGACCCAGTACTTC. The V and J genes are TRBV20-1 and TRBJ2-5; 13 nucleotides align to TRBD2. Germline V gene sequence: CDR1 DFQATT, CDR2 SNEGSKA (reference sequence). The CDR3 totals 16 residues. With 2 bases clipped from V and 2 bases from J, the junction kept 5 bases outside the gene matches.

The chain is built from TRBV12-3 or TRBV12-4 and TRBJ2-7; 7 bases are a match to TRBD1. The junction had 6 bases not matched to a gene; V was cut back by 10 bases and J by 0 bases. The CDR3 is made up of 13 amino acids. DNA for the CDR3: TGTGCCACCGGACAGGCCTACTCCTACGAGCAGTACTTC. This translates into CATGQAYSYEQYF.

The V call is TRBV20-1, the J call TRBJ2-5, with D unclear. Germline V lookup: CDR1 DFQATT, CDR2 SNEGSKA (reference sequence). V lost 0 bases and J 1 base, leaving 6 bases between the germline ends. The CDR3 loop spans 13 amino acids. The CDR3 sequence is CSARENFQETQYF. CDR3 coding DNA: TGCAGTGCTAGAGAGAACTTCCAAGAGACCCAGTACTTC.

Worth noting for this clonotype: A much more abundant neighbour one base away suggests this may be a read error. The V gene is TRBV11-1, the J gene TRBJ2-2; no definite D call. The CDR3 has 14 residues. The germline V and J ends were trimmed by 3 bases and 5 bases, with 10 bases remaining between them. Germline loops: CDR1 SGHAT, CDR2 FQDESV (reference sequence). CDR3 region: CASSLSPRTGELFF. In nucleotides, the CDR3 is TGTGCCAGCAGCTTGTCGCCGAGGACCGGGGAGCTGTTTTTT.

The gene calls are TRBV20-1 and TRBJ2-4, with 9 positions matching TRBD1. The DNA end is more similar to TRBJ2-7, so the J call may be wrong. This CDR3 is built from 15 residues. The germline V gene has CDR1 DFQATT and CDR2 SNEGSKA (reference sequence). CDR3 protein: CSARGPGQGGYEQYF. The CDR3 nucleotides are TGCAGTGCTAGAGGACCGGGACAGGGAGGGTACGAGCAGTACTTC.

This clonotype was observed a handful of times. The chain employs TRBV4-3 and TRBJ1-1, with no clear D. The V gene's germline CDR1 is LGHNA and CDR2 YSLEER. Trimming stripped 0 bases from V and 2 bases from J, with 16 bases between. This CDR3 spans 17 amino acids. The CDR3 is CASSQEGEREINTEAFF. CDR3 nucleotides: TGCGCCAGCAGCCAAGAAGGAGAACGGGAAATAAACACTGAAGCTTTCTTT.

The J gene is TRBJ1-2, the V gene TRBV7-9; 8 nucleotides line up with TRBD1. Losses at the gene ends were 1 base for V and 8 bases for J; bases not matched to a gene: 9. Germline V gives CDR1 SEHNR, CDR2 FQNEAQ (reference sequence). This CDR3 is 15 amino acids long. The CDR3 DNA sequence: TGTGCCAGCAGCTTAGGAATAGGACAGGGCGACGGCTACACCTTC. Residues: CASSLGIGQGDGYTF.

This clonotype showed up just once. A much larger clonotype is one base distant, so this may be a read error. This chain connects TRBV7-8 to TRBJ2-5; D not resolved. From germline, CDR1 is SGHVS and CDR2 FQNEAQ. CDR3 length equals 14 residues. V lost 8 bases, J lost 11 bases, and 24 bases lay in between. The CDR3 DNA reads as TGTGCCAGCTCAACCCCAGTTTCTAACAATGAGCAGTACTTC. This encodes CASSTPVSNNEQYF.

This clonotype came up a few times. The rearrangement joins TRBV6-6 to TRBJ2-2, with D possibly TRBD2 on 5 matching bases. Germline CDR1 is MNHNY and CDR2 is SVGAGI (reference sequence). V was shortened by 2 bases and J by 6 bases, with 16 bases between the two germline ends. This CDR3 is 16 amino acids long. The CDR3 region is CASSYPGDRGSGELFF. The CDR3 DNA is TGTGCCAGCAGTTACCCGGGCGACCGAGGGTCCGGGGAGCTGTTTTTT.

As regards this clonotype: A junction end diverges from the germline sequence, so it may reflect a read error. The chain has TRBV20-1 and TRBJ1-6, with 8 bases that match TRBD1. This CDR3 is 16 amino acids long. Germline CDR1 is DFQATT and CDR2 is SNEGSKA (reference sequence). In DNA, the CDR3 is TGCAGTACTAGAGTTCCTCAGGGGGCTTACGATTCACCCCTCCACTTT. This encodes CSTRVPQGAYDSPLHF.

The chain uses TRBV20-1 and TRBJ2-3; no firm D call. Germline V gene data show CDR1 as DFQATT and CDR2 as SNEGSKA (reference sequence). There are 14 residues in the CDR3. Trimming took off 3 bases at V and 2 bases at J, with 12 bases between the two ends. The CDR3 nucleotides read TGCAGTGCTAGGATAGAGAGCGTCACAGATACGCAGTATTTT. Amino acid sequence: CSARIESVTDTQYF.

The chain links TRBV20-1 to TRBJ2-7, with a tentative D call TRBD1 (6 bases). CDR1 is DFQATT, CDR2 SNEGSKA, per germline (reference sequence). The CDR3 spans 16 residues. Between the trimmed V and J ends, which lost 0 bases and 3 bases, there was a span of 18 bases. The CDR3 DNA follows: TGCAGTGCTAGAGATCTTTCGGGCAGGGGTAACTACGAGCAGTACTTC. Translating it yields CSARDLSGRGNYEQYF.

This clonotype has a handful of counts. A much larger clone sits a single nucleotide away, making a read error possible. The CDR3 sequence: CASRRMIQETQFF. CDR3 nucleotide sequence: TGTGCCAGCAGGCGGATGATCCAAGAGACCCAGTTCTTC. V usage is TRBV3-1 and J usage is TRBJ2-1; D uncertain. Germline CDR1 is LGHDT and CDR2 is YNNKEL (reference sequence). The CDR3 spans 13 residues. The germline V and J ends were trimmed by 6 bases and 13 bases, with 19 bases remaining between them.

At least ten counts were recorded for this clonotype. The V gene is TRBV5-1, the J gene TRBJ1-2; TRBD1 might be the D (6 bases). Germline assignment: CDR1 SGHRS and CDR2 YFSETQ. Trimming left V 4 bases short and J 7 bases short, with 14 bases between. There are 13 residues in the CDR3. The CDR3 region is CASSVGGLSGYTF. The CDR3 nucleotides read TGCGCCAGCAGCGTCGGGGGGCTTTCTGGCTACACCTTC.

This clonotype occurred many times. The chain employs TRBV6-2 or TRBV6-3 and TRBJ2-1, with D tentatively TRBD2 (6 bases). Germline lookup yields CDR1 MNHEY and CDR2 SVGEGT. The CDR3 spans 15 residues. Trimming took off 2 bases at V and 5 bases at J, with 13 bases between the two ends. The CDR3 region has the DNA TGTGCCAGCAGTTACAGAGGACTACAAAACAATGAGCAGTTCTTC. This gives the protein CASSYRGLQNNEQFF.

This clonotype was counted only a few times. CDR3 nucleotide sequence: TGCGCCAGCAGCCAAGCGCAGGGGCCGGGTTGGGACTATGGCTACACCTTC. Amino acids: CASSQAQGPGWDYGYTF. The J gene is TRBJ1-2, the V gene TRBV4-3; weak D call: TRBD1 (6 bases). Between the trimmed V and J ends, which lost 1 base and 3 bases, there was a span of 18 bases. Per germline, CDR1 LGHNA and CDR2 YSLEER. This CDR3 spans 17 amino acids.

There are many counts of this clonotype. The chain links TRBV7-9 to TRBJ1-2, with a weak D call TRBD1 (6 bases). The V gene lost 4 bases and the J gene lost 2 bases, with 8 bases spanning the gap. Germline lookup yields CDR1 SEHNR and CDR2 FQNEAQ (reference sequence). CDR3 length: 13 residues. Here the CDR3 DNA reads TGTGCCAGCAGCTCCAGGGGAAACTATGGCTACACCTTC. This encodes CASSSRGNYGYTF. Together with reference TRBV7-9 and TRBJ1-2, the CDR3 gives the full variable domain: DTGVSQNPRHKITKRGQNVTFRCDPISEHNRLYWYRQTLGQGPEFLTYFQNEAQLEKSRLLSDRFSAERPKGSFSTLEIQRTEQGDSAMYLCASSSRGNYGYTFGSGTRLTVV.

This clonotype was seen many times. CDR3 sequence reads: CSAGSSGGSTDTQYF. The CDR3 region has the DNA TGCAGTGCTGGCAGTAGCGGGGGGAGCACAGATACGCAGTATTTT. The rearrangement links TRBV20-1 to TRBJ2-3; 10 bases align to TRBD2. Germline lookup yields CDR1 DFQATT and CDR2 SNEGSKA (reference sequence). V dropped 5 bases and J dropped 0; count of bases not matched to a gene: 5. The CDR3 extends over 15 amino acids.

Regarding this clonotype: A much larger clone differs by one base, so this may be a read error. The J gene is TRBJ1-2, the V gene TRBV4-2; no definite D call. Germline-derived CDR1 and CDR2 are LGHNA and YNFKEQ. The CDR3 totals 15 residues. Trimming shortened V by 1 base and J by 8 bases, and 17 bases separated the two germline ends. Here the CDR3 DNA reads TGTGCCAGCAGCCAAGGCCAAGTACGGGGTGGAGGCTACACCTTC. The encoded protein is CASSQGQVRGGGYTF.

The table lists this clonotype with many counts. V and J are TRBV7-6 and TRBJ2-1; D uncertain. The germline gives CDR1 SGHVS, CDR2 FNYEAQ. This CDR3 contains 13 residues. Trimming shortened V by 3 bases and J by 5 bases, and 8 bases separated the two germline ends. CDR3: CASSFTDDNEQFF. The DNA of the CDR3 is TGTGCCAGCAGCTTCACGGACGACAATGAGCAGTTCTTC.